This section outlines one T cell receptor beta chain sequence together with its context. Its antigen is not yet known. Base qualities were left out, and no much larger clone turns up one base away. The sample's time point label, in plain terms: week 3, after first cycle of checkpoint inhibitor. Blood was sampled before treatment (T0) and at week 3 (W3), after the first cycle of checkpoint blockade. Except for a couple of patients with rapid clinical progression, response was assessed 12 weeks after the first infusion by RECIST 1.1; disease control meant complete response, partial response or stable disease. Patients were not eligible if they had prior systemic cancer treatment, concomitant immunosuppressant therapy or synchronous other active malignancies. To track both circulating cells and T cell turnover, TCR beta was sequenced from bulk PBMC as well as from plasma cell-free DNA. Lymphoprep and SepMate tubes were used to isolate PBMC from blood, and red cell lysis was then performed. QIAamp DNA Blood Mini kits were used to extract DNA from both PBMC and sorted T cell subsets.

The sample comes from a study of blood T cell dynamics during melanoma immunotherapy (dated by TCRdb to the early 2020s). Describing the broader study: All patients had metastatic melanoma and were given first-line pembrolizumab or nivolumab plus ipilimumab as standard of care in the United Kingdom. The training cohort consisted of consecutive patients, while an additional independent group of patients from the same centre was pooled to form an external validation set. To identify early correlates of response, the study profiled peripheral T cell receptor repertoires in patients with metastatic melanoma before and after one cycle of checkpoint inhibitor therapy. General conclusions and limits of the study: Whether the T cell clones behind the repertoire changes were melanoma-specific or instead reflected general immune activation was something the study could not determine. Patients who later achieved disease control showed a bifurcated PBMC repertoire reorganization at W3, with increased clonality or increased diversity, unlike progressors. The relatively small sample size was acknowledged as something that could potentially limit how far the results can be generalized.

Counted from cysteine to phenylalanine, this CDR3 has 14 amino acids. Left in the record is the CDR3 DNA by itself, 42 bases read in frame from the first base. The germline V and J ends show losses of 10 bases and 8 bases respectively, and no gene match explains 15 bases of the junction. Reading the germline V gene gives CDR1 MNHNS and CDR2 SASEGT. A fixed 350 ng of DNA was loaded for every bulk PBMC sample. The immunoSEQ TCRb Assay kit was used according to manufacturer instructions to amplify TCR beta CDR3 sequences from genomic DNA. The KAPA Library Quantification Kit for Illumina platforms was used to quantify the pooled libraries by qPCR. Sequencing of the pooled libraries was done on an Illumina NextSeq 500, with clustering at roughly 0.6-1.1 pM. The authors' pipeline ran thus. TCR data were analyzed with immunoSEQ ANALYZER and the R LymphoSeq package. A rearrangement efficiency score was calculated as productive divided by the sum of productive and non-productive CDR3 sequences. Clonality was measured with the Gini coefficient and diversity with the Renyi index at alpha=1, and both measures were compared pairwise between timepoints within each patient. In LymphoSeq, clonal relatedness was computed using an edit distance of 3, and repertoire similarity was computed using the Bhattacharyya coefficient. To classify response, a linear discriminant analysis based on week-3 changes in clonality and diversity was built using the R MASS and caret packages. TCRdb limited this immuneACCESS table to in-frame rearrangements with V and J called. A share of clones is missing; checked studies link under half to unresolved V genes, and the rest is unexplained. D and trimming come from the DNA, and the V and J calls and clone size come from that table. For this sample there are 5,500 to 6,000 clones; about 80% appear just once. The ten top clones hold 10% of the sample.

Source: blood, taken from a patient treated with checkpoint blockade. The chain employs TRBV6-1 and TRBJ1-2; the junction holds 8 bases that match TRBD1. The TCR originated in a human donor with melanoma. The bases are TGTGCCACCACCTCGGGCAGGGGGCGAGTCGGCTACACCTTC. This gives the protein CATTSGRGRVGYTF.